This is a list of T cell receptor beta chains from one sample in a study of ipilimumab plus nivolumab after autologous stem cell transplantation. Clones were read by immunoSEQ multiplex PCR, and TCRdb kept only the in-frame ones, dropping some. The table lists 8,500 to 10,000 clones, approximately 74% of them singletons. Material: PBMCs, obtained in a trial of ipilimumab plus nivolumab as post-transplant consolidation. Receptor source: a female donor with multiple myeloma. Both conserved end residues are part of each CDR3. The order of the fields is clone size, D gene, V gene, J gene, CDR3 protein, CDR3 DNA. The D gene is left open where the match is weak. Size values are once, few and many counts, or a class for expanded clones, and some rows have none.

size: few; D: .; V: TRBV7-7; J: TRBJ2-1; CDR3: CASSLDGGAFNEQFF; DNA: TGTGCCAGCAGCTTAGATGGGGGGGCTTTCAATGAGCAGTTCTTC
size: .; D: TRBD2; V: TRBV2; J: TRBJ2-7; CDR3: CASSVVAGSSYEQYF; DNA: TGTGCCAGCAGTGTCGTAGCGGGTAGCTCCTACGAGCAGTACTTC
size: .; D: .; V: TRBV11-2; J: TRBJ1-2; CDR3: CASSFGGEYGYTF; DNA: TGTGCCAGCAGCTTCGGGGGGGAATATGGCTACACCTTC
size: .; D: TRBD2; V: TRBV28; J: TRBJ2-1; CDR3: CASSLASGSGPYNEQFF; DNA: TGTGCCAGCAGTTTAGCCAGCGGGAGTGGACCCTACAATGAGCAGTTCTTC
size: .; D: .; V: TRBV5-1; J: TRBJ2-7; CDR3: CASSQRLDGGSHEQYF; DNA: TGCGCCAGCAGCCAGCGGTTGGACGGAGGTTCCCACGAGCAGTACTTC
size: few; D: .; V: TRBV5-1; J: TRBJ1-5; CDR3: CASSLEWGGDQPQHF; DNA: TGCGCCAGCAGCTTGGAATGGGGGGGCGATCAGCCCCAGCATTTT
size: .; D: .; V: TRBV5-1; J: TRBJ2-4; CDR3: CASSTDPGLAKNIQYF; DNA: TGCGCCAGCAGCACGGATCCCGGACTAGCCAAAAACATTCAGTACTTC
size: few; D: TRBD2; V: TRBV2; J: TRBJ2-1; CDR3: CASTLRTSGLNNEQFF; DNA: TGTGCCAGCACCCTGCGGACTAGCGGACTTAACAATGAGCAGTTCTTC
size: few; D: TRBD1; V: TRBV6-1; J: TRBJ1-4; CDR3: CASSEYYGQGGEKLFF; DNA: TGTGCCAGCAGTGAATATTATGGACAGGGAGGGGAAAAACTGTTTTTT
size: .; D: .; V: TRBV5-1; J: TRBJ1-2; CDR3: CASSLEGNGYTF; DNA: TGCGCCAGCAGCTTGGAAGGGAATGGCTACACCTTC
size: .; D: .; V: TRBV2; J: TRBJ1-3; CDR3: CASSSDGFSGNTIYF; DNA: TGTGCCAGCAGTTCGGACGGGTTCTCTGGAAACACCATATATTTT
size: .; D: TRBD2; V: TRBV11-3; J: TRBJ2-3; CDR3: CASSLAAGGPGSTDTQYF; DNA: TGTGCCAGCAGCTTAGCGGCGGGAGGGCCGGGGTCGACAGATACGCAGTATTTT
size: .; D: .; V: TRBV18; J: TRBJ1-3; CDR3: CASSPPFPEGIYF; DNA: TGTGCCAGCTCACCGCCATTCCCTGAGGGCATATATTTT
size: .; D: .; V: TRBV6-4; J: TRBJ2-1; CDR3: CASSDSPGVSYNEQFF; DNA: TGTGCCAGCAGTGACTCACCGGGAGTGTCCTACAATGAGCAGTTCTTC
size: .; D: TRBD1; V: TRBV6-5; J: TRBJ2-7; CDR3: CASCRTGNIYEQYF; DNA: TGTGCCAGCTGTAGGACAGGGAATATCTACGAGCAGTACTTC
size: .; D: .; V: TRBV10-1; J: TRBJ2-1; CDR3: CASSGHQANEQFF; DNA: TGCGCCAGCAGCGGACACCAGGCCAATGAGCAGTTCTTC
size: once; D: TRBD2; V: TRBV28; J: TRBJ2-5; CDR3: CASSTTSAETQYF; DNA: TGTGCCAGCAGTACCACTAGCGCAGAGACCCAGTACTTC
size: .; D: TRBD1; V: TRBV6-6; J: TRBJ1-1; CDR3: CASTTTGGTEAFF; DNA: TGTGCCAGCACTACGACAGGGGGCACTGAAGCTTTCTTT
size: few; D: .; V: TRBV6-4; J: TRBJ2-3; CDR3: CASSENRETDTQYF; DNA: TGTGCCAGCAGTGAGAACAGGGAAACAGATACGCAGTATTTT
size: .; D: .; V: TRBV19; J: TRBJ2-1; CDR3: CASSLSRDMSSYNEQFF; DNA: TGTGCCAGTAGCCTATCCCGGGACATGAGCTCCTACAATGAGCAGTTCTTC
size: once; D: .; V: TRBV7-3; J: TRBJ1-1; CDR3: CASSFSTGNTEAFF; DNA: TGTGCCAGCAGCTTTTCGACGGGGAACACTGAAGCTTTCTTT
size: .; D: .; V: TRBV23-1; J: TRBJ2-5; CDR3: CASSQRAEVIRQETQYF; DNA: TGCGCCAGCAGTCAGAGAGCGGAAGTGATTCGACAAGAGACCCAGTACTTC
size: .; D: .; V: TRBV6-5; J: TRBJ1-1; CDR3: CASKPVQGNTEAFF; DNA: TGTGCCAGCAAGCCAGTACAGGGGAACACTGAAGCTTTCTTT
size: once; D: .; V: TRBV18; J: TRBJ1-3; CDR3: CASSHGSSSGNTIYF; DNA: TGTGCCAGCTCACATGGCTCCTCCTCTGGAAACACCATATATTTT
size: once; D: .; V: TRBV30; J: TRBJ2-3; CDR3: CAWSSGLRTDTQYF; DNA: TGTGCCTGGAGTTCCGGCTTACGCACAGATACGCAGTATTTT
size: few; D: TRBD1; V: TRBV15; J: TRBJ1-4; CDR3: CATSREGQGDEKLFF; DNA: TGTGCCACCAGCAGAGAGGGACAGGGAGATGAAAAACTGTTTTTT
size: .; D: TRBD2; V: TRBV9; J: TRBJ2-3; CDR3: CASSASGSSGGTQYF; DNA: TGTGCCAGCAGCGCTAGCGGGTCAAGCGGGGGTACGCAGTATTTT
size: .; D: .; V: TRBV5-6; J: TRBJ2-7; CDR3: CASSLAARRDGYEQYF; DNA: TGTGCCAGCAGCCTGGCCGCACGAAGGGATGGCTACGAGCAGTACTTC
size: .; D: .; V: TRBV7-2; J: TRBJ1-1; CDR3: CASSLSRDTEAFF; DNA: TGTGCCAGCAGCTTGTCCAGGGACACTGAAGCTTTCTTT
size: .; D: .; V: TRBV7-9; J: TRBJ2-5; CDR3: CASSWYPETQYF; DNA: TGTGCCAGCAGCTGGTACCCAGAGACCCAGTACTTC
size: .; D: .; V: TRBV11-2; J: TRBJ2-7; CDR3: CASSLDIGTVHEQYF; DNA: TGTGCCAGCAGCTTAGATATCGGGACCGTACACGAGCAGTACTTC
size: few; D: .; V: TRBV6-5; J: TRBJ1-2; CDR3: CASSQGRGADGYTF; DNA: TGTGCCAGCAGTCAGGGACGGGGGGCCGATGGCTACACCTTC
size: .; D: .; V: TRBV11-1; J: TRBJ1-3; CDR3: CASSDPDSGNTIYF; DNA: TGTGCCAGCAGCGACCCAGACTCTGGAAACACCATATATTTT
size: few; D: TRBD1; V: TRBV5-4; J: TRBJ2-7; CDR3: CASSFGTGDSYEQYF; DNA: TGTGCCAGCAGCTTCGGGACAGGGGATTCCTACGAGCAGTACTTC
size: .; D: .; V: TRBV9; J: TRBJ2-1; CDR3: CASSRVDSHYNEQFF; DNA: TGTGCCAGCAGCCGTGTCGACAGTCACTACAATGAGCAGTTCTTC
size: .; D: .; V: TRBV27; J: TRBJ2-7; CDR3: CASSAVWGVNTYEQYF; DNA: TGTGCCAGCAGTGCGGTTTGGGGGGTGAACACCTACGAGCAGTACTTC
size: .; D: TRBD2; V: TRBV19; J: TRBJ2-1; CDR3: CATGELAGPYNEQFF; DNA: TGTGCCACTGGAGAACTAGCGGGCCCCTACAATGAGCAGTTCTTC
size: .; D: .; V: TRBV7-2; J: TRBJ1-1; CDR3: CASSIPGPNTEAFF; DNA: TGTGCCAGCAGCATTCCAGGGCCGAACACTGAAGCTTTCTTT
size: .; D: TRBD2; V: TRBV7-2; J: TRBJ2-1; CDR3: CASSLELAGLNEQFF; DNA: TGTGCCAGCAGCTTAGAACTAGCGGGATTGAATGAGCAGTTCTTC
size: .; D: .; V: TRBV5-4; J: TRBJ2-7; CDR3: CASSPMPGTDYEQYF; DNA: TGTGCCAGCAGCCCTATGCCCGGGACTGATTACGAGCAGTACTTC
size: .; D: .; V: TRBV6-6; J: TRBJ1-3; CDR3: CASSYATGRGNTIYF; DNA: TGTGCCAGCAGTTACGCTACAGGTAGAGGAAACACCATATATTTT
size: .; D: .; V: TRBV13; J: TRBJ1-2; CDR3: CASSLGLGKNYGYTF; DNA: TGTGCCAGCAGCTTAGGCCTGGGGAAGAACTATGGCTACACCTTC
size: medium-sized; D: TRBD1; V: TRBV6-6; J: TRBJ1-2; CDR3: CASRDGTGGDYTF; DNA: TGTGCCAGCAGAGATGGGACAGGGGGTGACTACACCTTC
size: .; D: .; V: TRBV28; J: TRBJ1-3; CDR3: CASSYSEGPGNTIYF; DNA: TGTGCCAGCAGTTATAGTGAGGGTCCCGGAAACACCATATATTTT
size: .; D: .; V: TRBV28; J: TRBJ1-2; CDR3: CASSLGDYGYTF; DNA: TGTGCCAGCAGTTTAGGGGACTATGGCTACACCTTC
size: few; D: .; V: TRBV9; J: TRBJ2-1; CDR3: CASSVVGVGEQFF; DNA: TGTGCCAGCAGCGTAGTGGGGGTGGGTGAGCAGTTCTTC
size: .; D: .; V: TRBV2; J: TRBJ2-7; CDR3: CASSLSGVGYEQYF; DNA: TGTGCCAGCAGCCTATCGGGGGTCGGCTACGAGCAGTACTTC
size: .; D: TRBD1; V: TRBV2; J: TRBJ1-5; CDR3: CASSGDRDRPQHF; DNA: TGTGCCAGCAGTGGAGACAGGGATCGGCCCCAGCATTTT
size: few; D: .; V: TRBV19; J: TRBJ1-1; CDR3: CASSLGRNTEAFF; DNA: TGTGCCAGTAGTCTAGGGAGGAACACTGAAGCTTTCTTT